A single sample is the source of the 20 T cell receptor beta chains below, sequenced in a study of blood T cell repertoires in COVID-19. Only in-frame clones appear in the TCRdb table, and some are missing; sequencing was by immunoSEQ multiplex PCR. This table holds 35,000 to 50,000 clones, roughly 87% found once. Sequencing was carried out using peripheral blood. The receptors here all came from a woman of 80 years or more with active COVID-19.

The gene calls are TRBV2 and TRBJ1-4; 7 bases agree with TRBD1. In germline, CDR1 is SNHLY, CDR2 FYNNEI. V gave up 7 bases and J gave up 6 bases; unmatched junction bases: 8. The CDR3 runs 14 residues. The CDR3 DNA reads TGTGCCAGCATTCAGGGGGGCTCGTATGAAAAACTGTTTTTT. The encoded protein is CASIQGGSYEKLFF.

The J gene is TRBJ2-3, the V gene TRBV9; 8 bases agree with TRBD1. V dropped 6 bases and J dropped 7; count of bases not matched to a gene: 13. Germline lookup yields CDR1 SGDLS and CDR2 YYNGEE. The CDR3 contains 15 residues. The CDR3 DNA sequence: TGTGCCAGCACCCGGATGGCAGGGGGCGGGAATACGCAGTATTTT. This translates into CASTRMAGGGNTQYF.

The chain combines TRBV28 with TRBJ2-7; a possible D gene is TRBD1 (5 bases). The CDR3 is 15 amino acids. Germline CDR1 reads MDHEN; CDR2 reads SYDVKM. Trimming removed 3 bases from V and 2 bases from J, with 14 bases in between. This CDR3 reads CASSFGTGPPYEQYF. CDR3 in DNA: TGTGCCAGCAGTTTTGGAACAGGACCCCCCTACGAGCAGTACTTC.

This sequence joins TRBV30 and TRBJ1-2, with unresolved D. The CDR3 consists of 17 residues. Trimming removed 4 bases from V and 4 bases from J, with 25 bases in between. The V gene's germline CDR1 is GTSNPN and CDR2 SVGIG (reference sequence). The CDR3 spells CAWTLTGRTQPPYGYTF. Here the CDR3 DNA reads TGTGCCTGGACCCTTACCGGGAGGACCCAGCCCCCCTATGGCTACACCTTC.

As for this clone: The same CDR3 can be traced to other DNA sequences in this sample. This chain uses TRBV4-3 with TRBJ1-1; 8 bases map to TRBD1. Germline V gene data show CDR1 as LGHNA and CDR2 as YSLEER. The length of the CDR3 is 14 residues. The V segment lost 3 bases and the J segment 5 bases; nucleotides outside the gene matches: 5. DNA of the CDR3: TGCGCCAGCAGCCAGGATACAGGGGGTACTGAAGCTTTCTTT. Protein product: CASSQDTGGTEAFF.

J is TRBJ1-3 and V is TRBV28; possibly TRBD1 for D (5 bases). The germline V gene encodes CDR1 MDHEN and CDR2 SYDVKM. This CDR3 comprises 13 residues. V lost 7 bases, J lost 0 bases, and 7 bases lay in between. The CDR3 sequence is CASTTVSGNTIYF. CDR3 in DNA: TGTGCCAGCACGACAGTCTCTGGAAACACCATATATTTT.

The genes are TRBV11-2 and TRBJ2-5; D gene unclear. Trimming took off 0 bases at V and 4 bases at J, with 12 bases between the two ends. CDR1 SGHAT and CDR2 FQNNGV come from the germline V gene. The CDR3 contains 15 residues. CDR3 sequence reads: CASSLEGSRPETQYF. The DNA of the CDR3 is TGTGCCAGCAGCTTAGAAGGCTCGCGGCCAGAGACCCAGTACTTC.

This chain connects TRBV6-6 to TRBJ2-7; 7 bases are shared with TRBD2. V lost 2 bases to trimming and J lost 3 bases; unmatched junction nucleotides: 4. Germline-derived CDR1 and CDR2 are MNHNY and SVGAGI (reference sequence). The CDR3 runs 14 residues. CDR3 DNA: TGTGCCAGCAGTTACGGGAGGGGTAGCTACGAGCAGTACTTC. Residues: CASSYGRGSYEQYF.

The chain joins TRBV29-1 to TRBJ2-3, with D unclear. This CDR3 contains 12 residues. Germline V gene lookup returns CDR1 SQVTM and CDR2 ANQGSEA. V lost 2 bases to trimming and J lost 0 bases, with 3 bases between them. The DNA of the CDR3 is TGCAGCGTTGAACATAGCACAGATACGCAGTATTTT. It is translated as CSVEHSTDTQYF.

The chain uses TRBV5-6 and TRBJ2-7; D is perhaps TRBD1 (5 bases). Trimming removed 0 bases at V and 3 bases at J, with 7 bases between. The length of the CDR3 is 13 residues. In germline, CDR1 is SGHDT, CDR2 YYEEEE. CDR3 sequence: CASSLGQHYEQYF. As DNA, the CDR3 is TGTGCCAGCAGCTTGGGACAGCACTACGAGCAGTACTTC. The full variable domain, in which reference TRBV5-6 and TRBJ2-7 provide the parts outside the CDR3, is DAGVTQSPTHLIKTRGQQVTLRCSPKSGHDTVSWYQQALGQGPQFIFQYYEEEERQRGNFPDRFSGHQFPNYSSELNVNALLLGDSALYLCASSLGQHYEQYFGPGTRLTVT.

This clone has just one count. This chain joins TRBV4-3 and TRBJ1-6; 7 bases map to TRBD1. Germline-derived CDR1 and CDR2 are LGHNA and YSLEER. The CDR3 spans 17 residues. V lost 0 bases and J lost 10; bases outside the gene matches: 12. The CDR3 protein is CASSQDQAMTGPSPLHF. In DNA, the CDR3 is TGCGCCAGCAGCCAAGACCAGGCTATGACAGGGCCGTCACCCCTCCACTTT.

This CDR3 reads CASRGTSPGELFF. The CDR3 nucleotides read TGCGCCAGCAGGGGGACTAGCCCCGGGGAGCTGTTTTTT. V usage is TRBV10-2 and J usage is TRBJ2-2, with 9 bases lining up with TRBD2. The CDR3 has 13 amino acids. The germline V gene encodes CDR1 WSHSY and CDR2 SAAADI. The trim removed 6 bases at V and 6 bases at J, leaving 2 bases unmatched.

This sequence joins TRBV10-3 and TRBJ1-5; TRBD1 matches 9 bases. Germline V gives CDR1 ENHRY, CDR2 SYGVKD. Losses at the gene ends were 10 bases for V and 1 base for J; bases not matched to a gene: 8. The CDR3 totals 15 residues. CDR3 sequence reads: CATATGGGSNQPQHF. The CDR3 bases are TGTGCCACCGCCACAGGGGGCGGAAGCAATCAGCCCCAGCATTTT.

The chain carries TRBV7-2 and TRBJ2-2; the match to TRBD2 covers 13 bases. V shed 4 bases and J 1 base; nucleotides not matched to a gene: 0. Germline CDR1 SGHTA, CDR2 FQGNSA. The CDR3 extends over 16 amino acids. For the CDR3, the DNA is TGTGCCAGCAGCTGGACTAGCGGGGGGAACACCGGGGAGCTGTTTTTT. It specifies CASSWTSGGNTGELFF.

The sample holds a few counts of this clone. J is TRBJ1-5 and V is TRBV7-2; D is perhaps TRBD1 (5 bases). This CDR3 is built from 15 residues. V was trimmed by 5 bases and J by 3 bases, leaving 14 bases between them. CDR1 is SGHTA, CDR2 FQGNSA, per germline. The CDR3 DNA reads as TGTGCCAGCAGCCGTTTAGACAGCGTCAATCAGCCCCAGCATTTT. This encodes CASSRLDSVNQPQHF. Combining the CDR3 with reference TRBV7-2 and TRBJ1-5 gives the whole variable domain GAGVSQSPSNKVTEKGKDVELRCDPISGHTALYWYRQSLGQGLEFLIYFQGNSAPDKSGLPSDRFSAERTGGSVSTLTIQRTQQEDSAVYLCASSRLDSVNQPQHFGDGTRLSIL.

In DNA form, the CDR3 reads TGTGCCAGCAGCGAGGCCGGGACAGGGCAACCTAATGAAAAACTGTTTTTT. Its protein is CASSEAGTGQPNEKLFF. The genes are TRBV9 and TRBJ1-4; 9 positions agree with TRBD1. This CDR3 comprises 17 residues. Germline CDR1 is SGDLS and CDR2 is YYNGEE. The V gene end was trimmed by 3 bases and the J gene end by 3 bases; junction bases not matched to a gene: 9.

This chain links TRBV6-2 or TRBV6-3 with TRBJ2-1, with a possible D match to TRBD1 (6 bases). This CDR3 region has 14 residues. V was cut by 2 bases and J by 8 bases, with 13 bases left in between. Germline CDR1 reads MNHEY; CDR2 reads SVGEGT. As DNA, the CDR3 is TGTGCCAGCAGTTACGGCAGGGGTGTAGATGAGCAGTTCTTC. Its protein product is CASSYGRGVDEQFF.

This clone was found a few times. The CDR3 loop reads CASSPGDRERDIQYF. The CDR3 region has the DNA TGCGCCAGCAGCCCGGGGGACAGGGAAAGGGACATTCAGTACTTC. V is TRBV5-1 and J is TRBJ2-4, with 9 bases fitting TRBD1. J lost 8 bases, V lost 4 bases, and 10 bases had no gene match. Germline assignment: CDR1 SGHRS and CDR2 YFSETQ. CDR3 length: 15 residues. The full variable domain, its missing parts supplied by reference TRBV5-1 and TRBJ2-4, is KAGVTQTPRYLIKTRGQQVTLSCSPISGHRSVSWYQQTPGQGLQFLFEYFSETQRNKGNFPGRFSGRQFSNSRSEMNVSTLELGDSALYLCASSPGDRERDIQYFGAGTRLSVL.

This chain connects TRBV11-2 to TRBJ1-4, with 10 bases lining up with TRBD1. The CDR3 has 18 amino acids. V trimming: 5 bases; J trimming: 7 bases; junction bases outside the gene matches: 16. Germline V lookup: CDR1 SGHAT, CDR2 FQNNGV. CDR3 in amino acids: CASSPFPARDRGGEKLFF. As DNA, the CDR3 is TGTGCCAGCAGCCCTTTTCCGGCCCGGGACAGGGGAGGTGAAAAACTGTTTTTT.

The chain has TRBV28 and TRBJ1-1; D uncertain. CDR1 is MDHEN, CDR2 SYDVKM, per germline. This CDR3 has 15 amino acids. Trimming removed 5 bases at V and 0 bases at J, with 13 bases between. The CDR3 is CASSAPALMNTEAFF. In nucleotides, the CDR3 is TGTGCCAGCAGTGCCCCCGCACTCATGAACACTGAAGCTTTCTTT.